This note documents a single T cell receptor (beta chain) sequence. The target antigen is unknown. From germline, CDR1 is SNHLY and CDR2 FYNNEI. Trimming removed 0 bases from V and 7 bases from J; junction bases left unmatched: 6. The CDR3 spans 15 residues. This record belongs to a study of shared clonotypes between healthy human individuals. Study outcomes and limitations: Clonotype sharing levels among donors were expected to vary with sequencing depth.

Some clones are missing from TCRdb's copy, which holds only in-frame ones; the method was immunoSEQ multiplex PCR. The repertoire includes 2.3 million or so clones, approximately 93% of them detected once, and about 0.39% sits in the top ten. The source material was naive CD4+ T cells from PBMCs. Subset in this sample: CD45RA+ positively selected. This TCR was sampled from a man between 18 and 29 years old in good health. Some clones in this sample may be carry-over from other donors' samples. The chain is built from TRBV2 and TRBJ2-1; 7 bases are a match to TRBD2. CDR3 residues: CASSEASGRPNEQFF. The CDR3 DNA reads as TGTGCCAGCAGTGAAGCTAGCGGGCGCCCGAATGAGCAGTTCTTC.